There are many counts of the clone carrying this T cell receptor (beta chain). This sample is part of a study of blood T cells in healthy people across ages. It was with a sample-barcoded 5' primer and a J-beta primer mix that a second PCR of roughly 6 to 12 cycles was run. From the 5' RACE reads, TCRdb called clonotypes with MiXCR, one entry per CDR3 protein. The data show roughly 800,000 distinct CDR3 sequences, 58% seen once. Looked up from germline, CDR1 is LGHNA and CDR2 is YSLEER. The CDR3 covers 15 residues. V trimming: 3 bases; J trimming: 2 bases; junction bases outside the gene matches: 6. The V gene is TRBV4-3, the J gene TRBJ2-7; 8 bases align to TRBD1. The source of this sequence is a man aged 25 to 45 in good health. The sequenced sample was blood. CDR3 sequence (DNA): TGCGCCAGCAGCCATTCCGGGACAGGCGCCTACGAGCAGTACTTC. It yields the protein CASSHSGTGAYEQYF.